This TCR beta chain was sequenced during a study of CD8 T cells in Susac syndrome. Reverse transcription of about 0.5 to 1 ug RNA used random hexamers. TCRdb reprocessed the immunoSEQ multiplex PCR reads via MiXCR and lists one record per CDR3 protein. The sample has about 140,000 distinct CDR3 sequences; 94% are singletons. This CDR3 is built from 18 residues. CDR1 and CDR2 from the germline V gene are SQVTM and ANQGSEA. V gave up 1 base and J gave up 0 bases, with 19 bases separating them. The sequencing input was CD8+ T cells from PBMCs. V gene TRBV29-1 combines with J gene TRBJ2-4, with D possibly TRBD1 on 6 matching bases. This TCR was recovered from a human donor in good health. CDR3 sequence (DNA): TGCAGCGTTGAAGCGGTGGGACATGAAATCCTAGCCAAAAACATTCAGTACTTC. Encoded protein: CSVEAVGHEILAKNIQYF.